These 18 T cell receptor beta chains were sequenced from one sample in a study of blood T cell repertoires in COVID-19. Using immunoSEQ multiplex PCR, the repertoire was profiled, and TCRdb retains in-frame clones only, with some absent. The table records 77,000 or so clones, under 80% of them present only once. The sample taken for sequencing was peripheral blood. These TCRs come from a human donor with acute or convalescent COVID-19. The donor label of this sample is uncertain.

The V gene is TRBV6-6, the J gene TRBJ1-2, with a tentative D call TRBD1 (5 bases). The CDR3 has 12 residues. Germline values: CDR1 MNHNY, CDR2 SVGAGI (reference sequence). Trimming pared 2 bases from V and 8 bases from J, leaving 9 bases between. CDR3 sequence reads: CASSYDRGGYTF. The CDR3 DNA reads as TGTGCCAGCAGTTACGACCGGGGGGGCTACACCTTC.

The chain employs TRBV11-2 and TRBJ2-5; 8 bases align to TRBD1. The CDR3 has 16 amino acids. Germline-derived CDR1 and CDR2 are SGHAT and FQNNGV. Trimming removed 4 bases from V and 2 bases from J; junction bases left unmatched: 9. In nucleotides, the CDR3 is TGTGCCAGCAGCTCGAATCGGGACAGGCCGCAAGAGACCCAGTACTTC. It specifies CASSSNRDRPQETQYF.

This clone has just a few counts. The chain combines TRBV5-4 with TRBJ1-1; maybe TRBD1 (6 bases). This CDR3 has 13 amino acids. Germline CDR1 SGHNT, CDR2 YYREEE (reference sequence). Trimming took off 5 bases at V and 11 bases at J, with 19 bases between the two ends. In nucleotides, the CDR3 is TGTGCCAGCAGTTTTGCGGGGGCGCGTCGCGCTTTCTTT. Translating it yields CASSFAGARRAFF.

J is TRBJ2-2 and V is TRBV4-2, with TRBD2 matching 8 bases. Germline-derived CDR1 and CDR2 are LGHNA and YNFKEQ. Trimming cost V 10 bases and J 8 bases; bases outside gene matches: 12. This CDR3 comprises 14 residues. The CDR3 region has the DNA TGTGCCACCCGGGGGCAGCGGGGGACAGGGGAGCTGTTTTTT. Its protein product is CATRGQRGTGELFF.

This chain links TRBV5-1 with TRBJ2-7, with D perhaps TRBD1 (6 bases). The CDR3 covers 14 residues. Germline assignment: CDR1 SGHRS and CDR2 YFSETQ. Deletions cut 3 bases from V and 4 bases from J, with 14 bases between. CDR3 bases: TGCGCCAGCAGCTCCATAGGGGGAGATTACGAGCAGTACTTC. It is translated as CASSSIGGDYEQYF.

The gene calls are TRBV6-2 or TRBV6-3 and TRBJ2-3; 8 nucleotides match TRBD1. Germline CDR1 MNHEY, CDR2 SVGEGT. The CDR3 is 15 amino acids. V lost 4 bases, J lost 2 bases, and 5 bases stayed unmatched. CDR3 DNA: TGTGCCAGCAGTTCCCGGACAGGGTACACAGATACGCAGTATTTT. Protein product: CASSSRTGYTDTQYF.

V and J are TRBV11-3 and TRBJ2-2, with D unresolved. Trimming removed 1 base from V and 4 bases from J, with 10 bases in between. The CDR3 contains 15 residues. The germline V gene encodes CDR1 SGHNT and CDR2 YENEEA. The chain's CDR3 is CASSLGGLSTGELFF. CDR3 nucleotide sequence: TGTGCCAGCAGCTTAGGAGGCCTGTCCACCGGGGAGCTGTTTTTT.

This clone has a handful of counts. This chain joins TRBV6-5 and TRBJ1-5; D is ambiguous. CDR3 length: 14 residues. The V and J ends lost 0 bases and 7 bases respectively, with 10 bases between them. Per germline, CDR1 MNHEY and CDR2 SVGAGI. This CDR3 is CASSYSTDGQPQHF. In DNA form, the CDR3 reads TGTGCCAGCAGTTACTCAACAGACGGCCAGCCCCAGCATTTT.

The chain uses TRBV28 and TRBJ1-2; D perhaps matches TRBD1 (5 bases). The CDR3 contains 12 residues. The ends were cut back, 3 bases at V and 7 bases at J, with 9 bases in the middle. Germline values: CDR1 MDHEN, CDR2 SYDVKM. The CDR3 here is CASSFRVGGYTF. The CDR3 bases are TGTGCCAGCAGTTTCAGGGTCGGTGGCTACACCTTC.

The V call is TRBV28, the J call TRBJ1-5; weak D call: TRBD1 (5 bases). The germline V and J ends were trimmed by 8 bases and 0 bases, with 11 bases remaining between them. This CDR3 has 14 residues. Germline values: CDR1 MDHEN, CDR2 SYDVKM. This CDR3 reads CASVGARSNQPQHF. CDR3 DNA sequence: TGTGCCAGCGTTGGGGCCCGTAGCAATCAGCCCCAGCATTTT.

The chain joins TRBV2 to TRBJ2-2; 11 positions agree with TRBD2. The germline V gene has CDR1 SNHLY and CDR2 FYNNEI. This CDR3 comprises 15 residues. The junction had 8 bases not matched to a gene; V was cut back by 6 bases and J by 8 bases. The DNA for the CDR3 is TGTGCCAGCAGCCCCGACCGACTAGCGGGAGGGGAGCTGTTTTTT. Its translation: CASSPDRLAGGELFF.

The chain employs TRBV28 and TRBJ2-1; 9 bases are shared with TRBD2. Germline values: CDR1 MDHEN, CDR2 SYDVKM. Losses at the gene ends were 7 bases for V and 7 bases for J; bases not matched to a gene: 14. There are 16 residues in the CDR3. The CDR3 loop reads CASIPRGGRAWNEQFF. The CDR3 DNA sequence: TGTGCCAGCATCCCACGTGGCGGGAGGGCCTGGAATGAGCAGTTCTTC.

This clone came up once. The chain combines TRBV7-9 with TRBJ1-5; 7 bases agree with TRBD1. This CDR3 spans 15 amino acids. CDR1 is SEHNR, CDR2 FQNEAQ, per germline (reference sequence). Losses at the gene ends were 2 bases for V and 0 bases for J; bases not matched to a gene: 1. CDR3 protein: CASSLTGDSNQPQHF. DNA for the CDR3: TGTGCCAGCAGCTTAACAGGGGATAGCAATCAGCCCCAGCATTTT.

The chain carries TRBV12-3 or TRBV12-4 and TRBJ2-7, with 8 bases matching TRBD2. With 5 bases clipped from V and 3 bases from J, the junction kept 0 bases outside the gene matches. CDR3 length equals 12 residues. DNA of the CDR3: TGTGCCAGCAGTAGCGGGGGCTACGAGCAGTACGTC. Its translation is CASSSGGYEQYV.

This chain joins TRBV10-3 and TRBJ2-2; 9 bases are shared with TRBD1. This CDR3 spans 15 amino acids. V dropped 4 bases and J dropped 3; count of bases not matched to a gene: 3. CDR1 is ENHRY, CDR2 SYGVKD, per germline. The CDR3 nucleotides read TGTGCCATCAGTGTCGGACAGGGGTACACCGGGGAGCTGTTTTTT. Protein sequence: CAISVGQGYTGELFF.

This chain uses TRBV10-3 with TRBJ2-3; D is perhaps TRBD2 (5 bases). Trimming cost V 2 bases and J 6 bases, with 12 bases left between them. Looked up from germline, CDR1 is ENHRY and CDR2 is SYGVKD. This CDR3 has 14 residues. As DNA, the CDR3 is TGTGCCATCAGTGAGCGGGGATTTTCGGATACGCAGTATTTT. Its translation: CAISERGFSDTQYF.

CDR3 sequence: CASSSAGRDTQYF. The DNA of the CDR3 is TGTGCCAGCAGTTCGGCAGGGAGGGATACGCAGTATTTT. V gene TRBV28 combines with J gene TRBJ2-3, with D possibly being TRBD2 (6 bases). V dropped 4 bases and J dropped 6 bases, with 11 bases sitting between them. Per the germline V gene, CDR1 is MDHEN and CDR2 is SYDVKM. This CDR3 region has 13 residues.

The chain recombines TRBV28 with TRBJ2-5, with TRBD2 identical over 7 bases. CDR3 length: 15 amino acids. Trimming cost V 3 bases and J 2 bases; bases outside gene matches: 6. Germline CDR1 and CDR2: MDHEN and SYDVKM. The CDR3, as DNA: TGTGCCAGCAGTTTCGGGAGGATTTTACAAGAGACCCAGTACTTC. Protein: CASSFGRILQETQYF.